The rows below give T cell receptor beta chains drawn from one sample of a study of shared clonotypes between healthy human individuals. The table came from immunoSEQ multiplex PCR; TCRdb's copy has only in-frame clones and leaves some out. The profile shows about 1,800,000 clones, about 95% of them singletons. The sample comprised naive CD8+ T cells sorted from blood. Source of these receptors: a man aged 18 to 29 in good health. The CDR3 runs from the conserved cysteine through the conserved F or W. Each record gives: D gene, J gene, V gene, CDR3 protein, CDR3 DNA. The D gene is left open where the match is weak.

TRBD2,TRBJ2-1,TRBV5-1,CASSLDQREGNEQFF,TGCGCCAGCAGCTTGGACCAGCGGGAAGGTAATGAGCAGTTCTTC
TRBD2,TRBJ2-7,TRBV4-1,CASSQGAGGREQYF,TGCGCCAGCAGCCAAGGAGCGGGGGGGCGCGAGCAGTACTTC
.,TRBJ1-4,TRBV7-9,CASSFFGLKEEKLFF,TGTGCCAGCAGCTTTTTTGGCCTCAAGGAGGAAAAACTGTTTTTT
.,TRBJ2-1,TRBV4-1,CASSPRDRGEGLADNEQFF,TGCGCCAGCAGCCCCCGGGACAGGGGAGAAGGACTAGCGGATAATGAGCAGTTCTTC
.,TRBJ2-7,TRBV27,CASSLWLGDEQYF,TGTGCCAGCAGTTTATGGCTAGGGGACGAGCAGTACTTC
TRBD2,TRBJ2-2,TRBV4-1,CASSQEGGNGELFF,TGCGCCAGCAGCCAAGAGGGGGGGAACGGGGAGCTGTTTTTT
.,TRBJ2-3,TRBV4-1,CASSQEGQSDTQYF,TGCGCCAGCAGCCAAGAAGGCCAGTCGGATACGCAGTATTTT
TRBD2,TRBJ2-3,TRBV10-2,CASSETLAGAGDTQYF,TGCGCCAGCAGCGAAACCCTAGCGGGAGCTGGAGATACGCAGTATTTT
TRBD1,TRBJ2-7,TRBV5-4,CASSSTTGTYEQYF,TGTGCCAGCAGCTCCACGACAGGGACCTACGAGCAGTACTTC
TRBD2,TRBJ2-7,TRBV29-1,CSVGGLAGTYEQYF,TGCAGCGTTGGGGGACTAGCGGGAACCTACGAGCAGTACTTC